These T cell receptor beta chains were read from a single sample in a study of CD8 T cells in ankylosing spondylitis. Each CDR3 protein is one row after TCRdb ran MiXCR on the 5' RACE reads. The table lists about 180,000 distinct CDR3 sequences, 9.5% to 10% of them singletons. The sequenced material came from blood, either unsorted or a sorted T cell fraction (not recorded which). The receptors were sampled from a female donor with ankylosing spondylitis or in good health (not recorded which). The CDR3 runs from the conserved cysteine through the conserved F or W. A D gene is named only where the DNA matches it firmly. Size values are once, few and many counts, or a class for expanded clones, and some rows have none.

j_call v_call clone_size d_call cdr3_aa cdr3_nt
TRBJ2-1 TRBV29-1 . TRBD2 CSVSTSGRSLGREQFF TGCAGCGTCTCGACTAGCGGGAGAAGTTTGGGGCGGGAGCAGTTCTTC
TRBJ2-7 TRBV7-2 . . CASSLGAEHYEQYF TGTGCCAGCAGCTTAGGGGCGGAACACTACGAGCAGTACTTC
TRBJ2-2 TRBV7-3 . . CASSQNGVGELFF TGTGCCAGCAGCCAAAACGGGGTCGGGGAGCTGTTTTTT
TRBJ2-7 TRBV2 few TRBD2 CASTWSSGYEQYF TGTGCCAGCACGTGGTCTAGCGGTTACGAGCAGTACTTC
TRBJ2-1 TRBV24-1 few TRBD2 CATSTGTSSYNEQFF TGTGCCACCAGTACCGGGACTAGCTCCTACAATGAGCAGTTCTTC
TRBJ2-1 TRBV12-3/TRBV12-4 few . CASSPGVVQFF TGTGCCAGCAGTCCCGGGGTAGTACAGTTCTTC
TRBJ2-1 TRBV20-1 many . CSVPDSALSYNEQFF TGCAGTGTTCCTGATAGCGCGCTCTCCTACAATGAGCAGTTCTTC
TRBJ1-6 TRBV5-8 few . CASSLGQGYRSPLHF TGTGCCAGCAGCTTGGGGCAGGGGTATCGTTCACCCCTCCACTTT
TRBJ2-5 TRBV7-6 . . CASSLAGPSSGRETQYF TGTGCCAGCAGCTTAGCGGGGCCTAGCAGCGGTCGAGAGACCCAGTACTTC
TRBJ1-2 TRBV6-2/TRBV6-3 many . CASSYSTDSLYGYTF TGTGCCAGCAGTTACTCGACCGACTCTCTATATGGCTACACCTTC
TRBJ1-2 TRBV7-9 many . CASSLTGQPYGYTF TGTGCCAGCAGCTTAACGGGGCAGCCCTATGGCTACACCTTC
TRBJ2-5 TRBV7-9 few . CASSLPRHQETQYF TGTGCCAGCAGCTTACCCAGGCACCAAGAGACCCAGTACTTC
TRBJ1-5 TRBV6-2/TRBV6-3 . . CASSYSNGNQPQHF TGTGCCAGCAGTTACTCGAACGGGAATCAGCCCCAGCATTTT
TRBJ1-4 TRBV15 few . CATSRESGTTNEKLFF TGTGCCACCAGCAGAGAAAGTGGGACAACTAATGAAAAACTGTTTTTT
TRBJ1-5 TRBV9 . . CASSVAGSNQPQHF TGTGCCAGCAGCGTAGCGGGAAGCAATCAGCCCCAGCATTTT
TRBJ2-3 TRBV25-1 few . CASSEQEVQYF TGTGCCAGCAGTGAACAGGAGGTGCAGTATTTT
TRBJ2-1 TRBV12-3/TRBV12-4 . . CASLGLRDEQFF TGTGCCAGCCTAGGCCTCAGGGATGAGCAGTTCTTC
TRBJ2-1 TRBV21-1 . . CASSYREKWATGTSVSYNEQFF .
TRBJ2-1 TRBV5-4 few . CASSRDALNEQFF TGTGCCAGCAGTCGGGACGCCCTCAATGAGCAGTTCTTC
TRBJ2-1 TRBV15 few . CATESPGSLEVNEQFF TGTGCCACCGAATCCCCCGGCAGTTTGGAGGTCAATGAGCAGTTCTTC